This T cell receptor (beta chain) was observed in a study of T cells after posttransplantation cyclophosphamide. Control samples came 1 year after myeloablative marrow transplants with methotrexate plus calcineurin inhibitor. The CDR3 spans 14 residues. J lost 5 bases, V lost 5 bases, and 8 bases had no gene match. Germline V gene sequence: CDR1 MNHEY, CDR2 SVGAGI. The table came from immunoSEQ multiplex PCR; TCRdb's copy has only in-frame clones and leaves some out. The sample has more than 20,000 clones; roughly nine tenths are singletons. The V and J genes are TRBV6-5 and TRBJ2-7; TRBD1 agrees at 8 bases. This clonotype was sampled from a female patient between 25 and 45 years old who received an allogeneic stem cell transplant from an unrelated donor, was CMV-positive, and had acute and chronic GVHD. The graft donor may have contributed some T cells. Sample: PBMCs, taken roughly 350 days after allogeneic stem cell transplant with calcineurin inhibitor and methotrexate. The CDR3 DNA sequence: TGTGCCAGCAGTGAACCGGGACAGGCCCACGAGCAGTACTTC. Translated, it gives CASSEPGQAHEQYF.